This T cell receptor beta chain originates from a study of OX40 agonist ivuxolimab in advanced cancers. Findings and caveats of the study: CD8+ T cells were the subset that, on average, had more expanded clones than CD4+.

CDR1 is GTSNPN and CDR2 is SVGIG in the germline V gene (reference sequence). The CDR3 spans 13 residues. V was trimmed by 1 base and J by 10 bases, leaving 11 bases between them. With regard to this clone: Its antigen is not known.

Profiling relied on immunoSEQ multiplex PCR, and the TCRdb table lists in-frame clones only, not all of them. The sample lists 40,000 to 60,000 clones, 70% to 90% occurring once. The sequencing used CD4+ or CD8+ T cells sorted from blood, collected in a trial of the OX40 agonist ivuxolimab. V usage is TRBV30 and J usage is TRBJ1-6; D is possibly TRBD1 (6 bases). The TCR was taken from an adult with an advanced solid tumor such as melanoma, head and neck, liver or kidney cancer. The CDR3 loop is CAWSGGTPSPLHF. CDR3 nucleotides: TGTGCCTGGAGTGGCGGGACACCCTCACCCCTCCACTTT. The full variable domain, completed using reference TRBV30 and TRBJ1-6, is SQTIHQWPATLVQPVGSPLSLECTVEGTSNPNLYWYRQAAGRGLQLLFYSVGIGQISSEVPQNLSASRPQDRQFILSSKKLLLSDSGFYLCAWSGGTPSPLHFGNGTRLTVT.